Each of the 8 T cell receptor beta chains below was sequenced from the same sample in a study of yellow fever vaccine responses in identical twins. TCRdb recomputed calls from the RT-PCR reads with MiXCR, one row per CDR3 protein. The sample carries approximately 490 distinct CDR3 sequences, approximately 82% recorded once. Specimen: T cells from blood (PBMCs), unsorted or a sorted subset (not recorded which), collected before or after yellow fever vaccination (not recorded which). These receptors all stem from a woman aged 18-30 years who received the yellow fever vaccine.

This clonotype was seen a handful of times. The chain is built from TRBV12-3 or TRBV12-4 and TRBJ1-2; D remains ambiguous. V gave up 5 bases and J gave up 7 bases, with 20 bases separating them. CDR3 length: 15 amino acids. CDR3 coding DNA: TGTGCCAGCAGTCCTGAGCCGTATAACCTCCTTGGCTACACCTTC. Translated: CASSPEPYNLLGYTF.

This chain uses TRBV6-1 with TRBJ1-2, with 7 bases aligning to TRBD1. This CDR3 is built from 13 residues. V was pared by 5 bases and J by 3 bases, with 3 bases of the junction left unmatched. CDR1 is MNHNS, CDR2 SASEGT, per germline. CDR3 bases: TGTGCCAGCAGTCCCCAGGGGGACTATGGCTACACCTTC. Translation: CASSPQGDYGYTF.

The chain carries TRBV4-2 and TRBJ1-3, with 7 bases identical to TRBD1. Germline values: CDR1 LGHNA, CDR2 YNFKEQ. V shed 2 bases, J shed 4 bases, and the junction held 5 bases outside the gene matches. There are 15 residues in the CDR3. CDR3 loop: CASSQNRGEGNTIYF. Written as DNA, the CDR3 is TGTGCCAGCAGCCAAAACAGGGGCGAAGGAAACACCATATATTTT.

In nucleotides, the CDR3 is TGTGCCAGCAGACCCAACGACAGGGATGAGCAGTTCTTC. This encodes CASRPNDRDEQFF. The rearrangement joins TRBV13 to TRBJ2-1, with 7 bases aligning to TRBD1. Per germline, CDR1 PRHDT and CDR2 FYEKMQ (reference sequence). J lost 8 bases, V lost 6 bases, and 7 bases had no gene match. The CDR3 runs to 13 residues.

This clonotype appeared a single time. Here the CDR3 DNA reads TGTGCCACCAGCAGAGGGCTAGCGGGAACCTACAATGAGCAGTTCTTC. This gives the protein CATSRGLAGTYNEQFF. The chain employs TRBV15 and TRBJ2-1; TRBD2 agrees at 9 bases. The CDR3 covers 16 residues. Germline CDR1 and CDR2: LNHNV and YYDKDF (reference sequence). Trimming removed 1 base from V and 2 bases from J; junction bases left unmatched: 3.

J is TRBJ2-1 and V is TRBV4-2; maybe TRBD1 (6 bases). V gave up 0 bases and J gave up 8 bases, with 14 bases separating them. Germline V gene lookup returns CDR1 LGHNA and CDR2 YNFKEQ. The CDR3 runs to 15 residues. The CDR3 spells CASSQEAGEFYEQFF. The CDR3, as DNA: TGTGCCAGCAGCCAAGAGGCAGGGGAATTCTATGAGCAGTTCTTC.

This CDR3 is CASSLTSGDPTDTQYF. The CDR3 DNA sequence: TGTGCCAGCAGCTTAACTAGCGGAGACCCCACAGATACGCAGTATTTT. This chain uses TRBV5-6 with TRBJ2-3; 8 bases match TRBD2. CDR1 SGHDT and CDR2 YYEEEE come from the germline V gene. J lost 2 bases, V lost 2 bases, and 7 bases had no gene match. The CDR3 has 16 amino acids.

The chain carries TRBV15 and TRBJ2-3; D uncertain. Trimming removed 0 bases from V and 2 bases from J, with 3 bases in between. The germline gives CDR1 LNHNV, CDR2 YYDKDF (reference sequence). This CDR3 comprises 13 residues. The CDR3 DNA sequence: TGTGCCACCAGCAGAGATCACACAGATACGCAGTATTTT. Protein: CATSRDHTDTQYF. Based on the CDR3 plus reference TRBV15 and TRBJ2-3, the full variable domain is DAMVIQNPRYQVTQFGKPVTLSCSQTLNHNVMYWYQQKSSQAPKLLFHYYDKDFNNEADTPDNFQSRRPNTSFCFLDIRSPGLGDTAMYLCATSRDHTDTQYFGPGTRLTVL.